Detailed here is one T cell receptor beta chain. The antigen is not known. The CDR3 contains 13 residues. From germline, CDR1 is MNHNS and CDR2 SASEGT. The V and J ends lost 4 bases and 8 bases, in that order; junction bases with no gene match: 5. This sample is part of a study of long-term antiretroviral therapy in people with HIV. Study as a whole: Samples from the earliest time points predate the 2015 immediate-ART recommendation by about a decade.

Study results and caveats: Controls had broader CDR3 length ranges than HIV repertoires did. Blood sampling spanned 2004 to 2017, possibly under older ART regimens.

A v3.0 immunoSEQ assay was performed at survey level. Sequencing was performed with immunoSEQ multiplex PCR; in TCRdb, only in-frame clones are kept and a portion is missing. The repertoire consists of over 30,000 clones, with around 97% occurring once and the leading ten covering approximately 2%. The material sequenced was unsorted PBMCs, taken 7.6 years after starting antiretroviral therapy. This TCR was sampled from a man younger than 45 with HIV. The chain joins TRBV6-1 to TRBJ1-2, with 9 bases aligning to TRBD1. The CDR3 protein is CASSGTGGGGYTF. CDR3 DNA: TGTGCCAGCAGTGGAACAGGGGGCGGAGGCTACACCTTC.